These T cell receptor beta chains were read from a single sample in a study of OX40 agonist ivuxolimab in advanced cancers. The method was immunoSEQ multiplex PCR; TCRdb's version includes in-frame clones alone and lacks a portion of them. The table lists 9,000 to 13,000 clones, 65% to 85% of them singletons. Sequencing used CD4+ or CD8+ T cells sorted from blood, obtained in a trial of the OX40 agonist ivuxolimab. These TCRs come from an adult with an advanced solid tumor such as melanoma, head and neck, liver or kidney cancer. The CDR3 runs from the conserved cysteine through the conserved F or W. A D gene is named only where the DNA matches it firmly. Size values are once, few and many counts, or a class for expanded clones, and some rows have none.

clone_size j_call v_call d_call cdr3_nt cdr3_aa
NA TRBJ1-1 TRBV7-6 NA TGTGCCAGCAGCTTAAGGGGCGGGCAGAGGGAAGCTTTCTTT CASSLRGGQREAFF
NA TRBJ2-7 TRBV11-3 NA TGTGCCAGCAGCCGTCCGGGTCTTTCCTACGAGCAGTACTTC CASSRPGLSYEQYF
NA TRBJ2-3 TRBV4-1 NA TGCGCCAGCAGCCAAGGACAGGGCGGGAGAGATACGCAGTATTTT CASSQGQGGRDTQYF
few TRBJ2-7 TRBV2 NA TGTGCCAGCAGTTTGACCGGCAACTCCTACGAGCAGTACTTC CASSLTGNSYEQYF
NA TRBJ2-3 TRBV7-8 NA TGTGCCAGCGGAACCTCCCGAGAGGGGGGTTCGGCAGATACGCAGTATTTT CASGTSREGGSADTQYF
NA TRBJ2-6 TRBV6-4 NA TGTGCCAGCAGTGAGAGCTCTGGGGCCAACGTCCTGACTTTC CASSESSGANVLTF
NA TRBJ2-2 TRBV6-1 TRBD2 TGTGCCAGCAGTGAACTGGCTGGCGGGGGGGCCGAAACCGGGGAGCTGTTTTTT CASSELAGGGAETGELFF
few TRBJ2-1 TRBV27 NA TGTGCCAGCAGTCGCGGTAGGGAGCAGTTCTTC CASSRGREQFF
few TRBJ2-7 TRBV2 TRBD1 TGTGCCAGTCACAGGGGAAGCTCCTACGAGCAGTACTTC CASHRGSSYEQYF
NA TRBJ2-7 TRBV5-6 NA TGTGCCAGCAGCGGGATGAATGAGCAGTACTTC CASSGMNEQYF
NA TRBJ1-6 TRBV13 NA TGTGCCAGCCAAAAGGGTCGGACACCCCTCCACTTT CASQKGRTPLHF
NA TRBJ1-2 TRBV9 NA TGTGCCAGCAGCCCCCATTTAAGAGAGAACTATGGCTACACCTTC CASSPHLRENYGYTF
NA TRBJ2-2 TRBV27 TRBD2 TGTGCCAGCAGTTGGGGTAGCGGGAGGACCGGGGAGCTGTTTTTT CASSWGSGRTGELFF
NA TRBJ1-4 TRBV6-1 NA TGTGCCAGCGCAGACTCCCCAACTAATGAAAAACTGTTTTTT CASADSPTNEKLFF
NA TRBJ2-1 TRBV6-5 NA TGTGCCAGCAGTGATGGAAGGTGGCAGTTCTTC CASSDGRWQFF
NA TRBJ2-7 TRBV2 NA TGTGCCAGCAGTGGACCGGGACCTCCGCGAAAGAGTTCCTACGAGCAGTACTTC CASSGPGPPRKSSYEQYF
NA TRBJ2-1 TRBV12-5 NA TGTGCTAGTGGTTTGGGCGGGACGGACAATGAGCAGTTCTTC CASGLGGTDNEQFF
few TRBJ2-3 TRBV5-1 TRBD2 TGCGCCAGCAGCCTCCCCCGAGCGGGGGGGATCACAGATACGCAGTATTTT CASSLPRAGGITDTQYF
NA TRBJ1-5 TRBV11-2 NA TGTGCCAGCAGCTTAGAAGGAGGGGCAGGGAATCAGCCCCAGCATTTT CASSLEGGAGNQPQHF
NA TRBJ2-1 TRBV2 TRBD1 TGTGCCAGCAGGCTCGGGACAGGAAACAGCGAGCAGTTCTTC CASRLGTGNSEQFF
NA TRBJ2-3 TRBV15 NA TGTGCCACCAGCAGAGGGGGGGTTGGAGATACGCAGTATTTT CATSRGGVGDTQYF
NA TRBJ1-2 TRBV16 NA TGTGCCAGCAGTACCGACGGGACCTATGGCTACACCTTC CASSTDGTYGYTF
NA TRBJ1-5 TRBV7-9 NA TGTGCCAGCAGCCCCGTTGAGCTCAATCAGCCCCAGCATTTT CASSPVELNQPQHF
medium-sized TRBJ2-1 TRBV27 NA TGTGCCAGCAGTTTAGACCCCGGCTCCTACAATGAGCAGTTCTTC CASSLDPGSYNEQFF
NA TRBJ2-2 TRBV9 TRBD1 TGTGCCAGCAGCGATGGGACAGTTTCCGGGGAGCTGTTTTTT CASSDGTVSGELFF
NA TRBJ1-1 TRBV19 TRBD1 TGTGCCGTGGGACAGGGCACTGAAGCTTTCTTT CAVGQGTEAFF
NA TRBJ1-6 TRBV27 NA TGTGCCAGCAGTGAAGCAGAAAATTCACCCCTCCACTTT CASSEAENSPLHF
NA TRBJ2-3 TRBV7-9 NA TGTGCCAGCAGCTTAGCGCAGGGAGGCACAGATACGCAGTATTTT CASSLAQGGTDTQYF
NA TRBJ2-1 TRBV15 TRBD2 TGTGCCACCAACCCAGCGGGAGAATACAATGAGCAGTTCTTC CATNPAGEYNEQFF
NA TRBJ2-5 TRBV4-2 TRBD2 TGTGCCAGCAGCCATTATGGGACTAGCGGGGGGCAAGAGACCCAGTACTTC CASSHYGTSGGQETQYF
NA TRBJ1-1 TRBV7-9 NA TGTGCCAGCAGCTTAGGAGCGGGCAGGGCTGAAGCTTTCTTT CASSLGAGRAEAFF
NA TRBJ2-2 TRBV19 NA TGTGCCAGTAGTATACCGTTTCGAGCGAACACCGGGGAGCTGTTTTTT CASSIPFRANTGELFF
once TRBJ2-3 TRBV9 NA TGTGCCAGCAGCTCGACTAGTCCTACGCAGTATTTT CASSSTSPTQYF
NA TRBJ2-3 TRBV6-4 TRBD2 TGTGCCAGCAGTGAGAGGGCGGGAGAAACAGATACGCAGTATTTT CASSERAGETDTQYF
NA TRBJ1-1 TRBV7-9 NA TGTGCCAGCAGCTCACCCCGTGGCCGTGAAGCTTTCTTT CASSSPRGREAFF
NA TRBJ2-7 TRBV7-7 NA TGTGCTAGCAGCTTCAGTAGGGCGGACGAGCAGTACTTC CASSFSRADEQYF
NA TRBJ2-3 TRBV27 NA TGTGCCAGCAGTTTAGCAAGCACAGATACGCAGTATTTT CASSLASTDTQYF
few TRBJ2-7 TRBV5-4 NA TGTGCCAGCAGCTTGGGGGGCAGCACCTACGAGCAGTACTTC CASSLGGSTYEQYF
few TRBJ2-7 TRBV5-1 TRBD1 TGCGCCAGCAGCACCGGACAGGGGGGGTACGAGCAGTACTTC CASSTGQGGYEQYF
NA TRBJ2-1 TRBV27 NA TGTGCCAGCAGTACCGGTATAAACGAGCAGTTCTTC CASSTGINEQFF
NA TRBJ2-5 TRBV13 TRBD2 TGTGCCAGCAGCTTACGGGCGGGGGGGAAAGAGACCCAGTACTTC CASSLRAGGKETQYF
NA TRBJ2-1 TRBV7-2 NA TGTGCCAGCAGAAACCCGGGAGTATACTACAATGAGCAGTTCTTC CASRNPGVYYNEQFF
once TRBJ1-1 TRBV6-5 NA TGTGCCAGCAGTTCGGGGCTTTACCGGAGGACTGAAGCTTTCTTT CASSSGLYRRTEAFF
NA TRBJ2-7 TRBV1 NA TGCACCAGCAGCCCGCACCCGGGAGCCGCCTACGAGCAGTACTTC CTSSPHPGAAYEQYF
few TRBJ1-1 TRBV7-6 NA TGTGCCAGCAGCTACCCGTCTGGGGTCAACACTGAAGCTTTCTTT CASSYPSGVNTEAFF
NA TRBJ1-5 TRBV19 NA TGTGCCAGTAGTATAGTGGGTAATCAGCCCCAGCATTTT CASSIVGNQPQHF
NA TRBJ1-6 TRBV10-2 NA TGCGCCAGCAGTGGCCAAGGCGGAACGAGCTCCTATAATTCACCCCTCCACTTT CASSGQGGTSSYNSPLHF
NA TRBJ1-3 TRBV9 TRBD1 TGTGCCAGCAGCGCGACAGGGGACTCTGGAAACACCATATATTTT CASSATGDSGNTIYF
NA TRBJ2-1 TRBV19 NA TGTGCCACCCGGGGACTTCAGGGCAGGGACCCCAATTACAATGAGCAGTTCTTC CATRGLQGRDPNYNEQFF
few TRBJ2-7 TRBV5-6 TRBD1 TGTGCCAGCAGCTTAACGACAGGGTTGCGGGAGCAGTACTTC CASSLTTGLREQYF
NA TRBJ1-2 TRBV6-6 NA TGTGCCAGCAGTTACCCGGGACAATTCTATGGCTACACCTTC CASSYPGQFYGYTF
NA TRBJ2-2 TRBV11-3 NA TGTGCCAGCAGCTTAGTGCGAGGGAACACCGGGGAGCTGTTTTTT CASSLVRGNTGELFF
NA TRBJ1-2 TRBV27 NA TGTGCCAGCAGTCCGGGTCGCTTTTATGGCTACACCTTC CASSPGRFYGYTF
once TRBJ2-7 TRBV19 TRBD1 TGTGCCAGTAGCAAAACCGGGACAGCCTACGAGCAGTACTTC CASSKTGTAYEQYF
NA TRBJ2-7 TRBV2 NA TGTGCCAGCTGCCAGACGGCATCCTACGAGCAGTACTTC CASCQTASYEQYF
few TRBJ2-3 TRBV7-9 TRBD2 TGTGCCAGCAGCACCAATAGCGGGAGCGGTACAGATACGCAGTATTTT CASSTNSGSGTDTQYF
NA TRBJ2-2 TRBV9 TRBD2 TGTGCCAGCAGCGCCTTGACTAGCGGGGAAGGGGAGCTGTTTTTT CASSALTSGEGELFF
NA TRBJ2-1 TRBV9 TRBD2 TGTGCCAGCAGCGGGGCTAGCGGGAGGAGGCCCAATGAGCAGTTCTTC CASSGASGRRPNEQFF
NA TRBJ2-3 TRBV11-2 TRBD2 TGTGCCAGCAGCTCTCGACTAGCGGGAGTTTCAGATACGCAGTATTTT CASSSRLAGVSDTQYF